This T cell receptor (beta chain) was found in a study of T cells in narcolepsy. The study, taken as a whole, reports: HCRT-specific and TRIB2-specific autoreactive clonotypes appeared among same-patient CSF and blood CD4+ clonotypes.

The repertoire was sequenced with immunoSEQ multiplex PCR; TCRdb's copy has only in-frame clones and lacks some. The profile shows 23,000 or so clones, around four fifths of them singletons. Deletions cut 2 bases from V and 7 bases from J, with 11 bases between. The germline gives CDR1 MDHEN, CDR2 SYDVKM. This CDR3 is built from 13 residues. As regards this clone: The antigen is unknown.

The chain combines TRBV28 with TRBJ1-2; D not resolved. Input material: CD45RA- memory CD4+ T cells from PBMCs. This receptor was taken from a human donor with narcolepsy. Here the CDR3 reads CASSLTLRSGYTF. The CDR3 coding sequence is TGTGCCAGCAGTTTAACCCTGAGATCTGGCTACACCTTC.